These 21 T cell receptor beta chains were sequenced from one sample in a study of T cell responses to AZD1222 COVID-19 vaccine (dated by TCRdb to the early 2020s). To prepare the library, the immunoSEQ multiplex PCR assay was applied. TCRdb's version of the immuneACCESS table is confined to in-frame rearrangements and falls short of the full clone set. An unresolved V gene accounts for under half of the shortfall where checked; the remainder is of unknown origin. This sample gives about 73,000 clones in total; about 88% of them show up just once. The ten largest account for 9.3% of the sample. The time point label of this sample denotes: about 28 days (+/-7) after the second vaccine dose. The sample was peripheral blood, taken 28 days after the second AZD1222 dose. These receptors came from an adult who received the AZD1222 COVID-19 vaccine.

DNA for the CDR3: TGTGCCAGCAGTTTAGCCTACTATGGCTACACCTTC. It translates to CASSLAYYGYTF. V is TRBV28 and J is TRBJ1-2; D gene ambiguous. CDR3 size: 12 residues. CDR1 and CDR2 (germline): MDHEN, SYDVKM. V was clipped by 2 bases and J by 3 bases, with 4 bases between them.

This chain links TRBV9 with TRBJ1-2, with TRBD1 matching over 7 bases. Losses at the gene ends were 4 bases for V and 2 bases for J; bases not matched to a gene: 2. The CDR3 has 13 residues. Germline assignment: CDR1 SGDLS and CDR2 YYNGEE. CDR3 bases: TGTGCCAGCAGCCAGGGACAGAACTATGGCTACACCTTC. It encodes CASSQGQNYGYTF.

CDR3 nucleotides: TGCAGCGTTGTCCTTTGGACACCGGATAGTGGCTACACCTTC. Its translation is CSVVLWTPDSGYTF. The chain links TRBV29-1 to TRBJ1-2; D may be TRBD1 (5 bases). The CDR3 contains 14 residues. The germline V gene encodes CDR1 SQVTM and CDR2 ANQGSEA. Deletions cut 4 bases from V and 7 bases from J, with 19 bases between. Combining the CDR3 with reference TRBV29-1 and TRBJ1-2 gives the whole variable domain SAVISQKPSRDICQRGTSLTIQCQVDSQVTMMFWYRQQPGQSLTLIATANQGSEATYESGFVIDKFPISRPNLTFSTLTVSNMSPEDSSIYLCSVVLWTPDSGYTFGSGTRLTVV.

This clone has a handful of counts. The gene calls are TRBV7-2 and TRBJ2-1, with 7 bases fitting TRBD2. Per germline, CDR1 SGHTA and CDR2 FQGNSA. V shed 5 bases and J 6 bases; nucleotides not matched to a gene: 4. This CDR3 is 13 amino acids long. CDR3 residues: CASSGRAANEQFF. CDR3 sequence (DNA): TGTGCCAGCAGCGGGAGGGCCGCCAATGAGCAGTTCTTC. The full variable domain, its missing parts supplied by reference TRBV7-2 and TRBJ2-1, is GAGVSQSPSNKVTEKGKDVELRCDPISGHTALYWYRQSLGQGLEFLIYFQGNSAPDKSGLPSDRFSAERTGGSVSTLTIQRTQQEDSAVYLCASSGRAANEQFFGPGTRLTVL.

The J gene is TRBJ2-7, the V gene TRBV7-2, with TRBD2 as a possible D gene (5 bases). Trimming shortened V by 3 bases and J by 6 bases, and 12 bases separated the two germline ends. Germline CDR1 is SGHTA and CDR2 is FQGNSA. This CDR3 is built from 13 residues. CDR3 DNA sequence: TGTGCCAGCAGCTTCCGGCGGGCGGGCGAGCAGTACGTC. It is translated as CASSFRRAGEQYV.

A single count supports this clone. The chain employs TRBV5-1 and TRBJ1-1; maybe TRBD1 (6 bases). Trimming shortened V by 1 base and J by 1 base, and 11 bases separated the two germline ends. From germline, CDR1 is SGHRS and CDR2 YFSETQ. The CDR3 has 15 amino acids. CDR3 sequence: CASSLTGRGNTEAFF. CDR3 in DNA: TGCGCCAGCAGCTTGACAGGGCGGGGGAACACTGAAGCTTTCTTT.

This clone was recorded a few times. The rearrangement links TRBV4-2 to TRBJ2-1; 12 nucleotides agree with TRBD2. From germline, CDR1 is LGHNA and CDR2 YNFKEQ. This CDR3 comprises 13 residues. Unmatched junction bases numbered 2, after V lost 9 bases and J lost 5 bases. The CDR3 DNA follows: TGTGCCAGTCTAGCGGGGGGGGACAATGAGCAGTTCTTC. As protein: CASLAGGDNEQFF.

CDR3 protein: CASSPLEGGEQYF. The CDR3 DNA sequence: TGTGCCAGCAGTCCCCTCGAGGGGGGCGAGCAGTACTTC. V is TRBV6-5 and J is TRBJ2-7; D is perhaps TRBD1 or TRBD2 (6 bases each). The CDR3 sequence is 13 residues long. Between the trimmed V and J ends, which lost 5 bases and 6 bases, there was a span of 14 bases. Looked up from germline, CDR1 is MNHEY and CDR2 is SVGAGI.

V and J are TRBV15 and TRBJ2-2, with 9 bases lining up with TRBD2. The ends lost 1 base at V and 0 bases at J; junction bases unmatched: 3. The CDR3 is 17 residues long. Germline-derived CDR1 and CDR2 are LNHNV and YYDKDF (reference sequence). The CDR3 here is CATSRAGLAANTGELFF. For the CDR3, the DNA is TGTGCCACCAGCAGAGCGGGACTAGCCGCGAACACCGGGGAGCTGTTTTTT. The whole variable domain, filled in from reference TRBV15 and TRBJ2-2, reads DAMVIQNPRYQVTQFGKPVTLSCSQTLNHNVMYWYQQKSSQAPKLLFHYYDKDFNNEADTPDNFQSRRPNTSFCFLDIRSPGLGDTAMYLCATSRAGLAANTGELFFGEGSRLTVL.

The genes are TRBV19 and TRBJ2-2; 10 bases are a match to TRBD2. J gave up 6 bases and V 3 bases, and 4 bases lay outside the gene matches. The germline V gene has CDR1 LNHDA and CDR2 SQIVND (reference sequence). This CDR3 is built from 15 residues. CDR3 sequence reads: CASSMASGSAGELFF. Here the CDR3 DNA reads TGTGCCAGTAGTATGGCTAGCGGGAGTGCCGGGGAGCTGTTTTTT.

The chain couples TRBV4-1 to TRBJ1-6, with 10 bases fitting TRBD1. Germline V lookup: CDR1 MGHRA, CDR2 YSYEKL. This CDR3 comprises 15 residues. After removal of 0 bases from V and 9 bases from J, the junction contained 2 bases not matched to a gene. The DNA of the CDR3 is TGCGCCAGCAGCCAAGAGGGGACAGGGGCTTCACCCCTCCACTTT. Translated, it gives CASSQEGTGASPLHF.

The CDR3, as DNA: TGCAGCGTTGGTGGGGGAACGTATCAGCCCCAGCATTTT. Its protein is CSVGGGTYQPQHF. This chain joins TRBV29-1 and TRBJ1-5, with TRBD1 as a possible D gene (5 bases). V lost 4 bases, J lost 5 bases, and 12 bases lay in between. The CDR3 totals 13 residues. Germline assignment: CDR1 SQVTM and CDR2 ANQGSEA.

The CDR3 sequence: CATSDLQGPFTDTQYF. The CDR3 DNA reads as TGTGCCACCAGTGATTTACAGGGTCCTTTCACAGATACGCAGTATTTT. This chain joins TRBV24-1 and TRBJ2-3, with D perhaps TRBD1 (6 bases). The CDR3 is 16 amino acids. The germline V gene encodes CDR1 KGHDR and CDR2 SFDVKD. Trimming took 1 base from V and 2 from J, leaving 12 bases between them.

The chain carries TRBV27 and TRBJ1-2; D unclear. V was cut by 2 bases and J by 3 bases, with 7 bases left in between. The length of the CDR3 is 13 residues. The germline V gene encodes CDR1 MNHEY and CDR2 SMNVEV (reference sequence). The CDR3 here is CASSLRGHYGYTF. The CDR3 bases are TGTGCCAGCAGTTTACGAGGGCACTATGGCTACACCTTC.

The rearrangement joins TRBV5-6 to TRBJ1-6; 8 nucleotides line up with TRBD1. Trimming removed 2 bases from V and 12 bases from J; junction bases left unmatched: 4. This CDR3 is 13 amino acids long. Looked up from germline, CDR1 is SGHDT and CDR2 is YYEEEE. This CDR3 is CASSFQGAGPLHF. Here the CDR3 DNA reads TGTGCCAGCAGCTTTCAGGGGGCGGGACCCCTCCACTTT.

V gene TRBV29-1 combines with J gene TRBJ2-7; 10 bases map to TRBD1. CDR1 and CDR2 from the germline V gene are SQVTM and ANQGSEA. V lost 6 bases, J lost 5 bases, and 10 bases stayed unmatched. The CDR3 consists of 14 residues. The CDR3 DNA sequence: TGCAGCGTGTCGACAGGGGGCGGAGAGGACGAGCAGTACTTC. Translation gives CSVSTGGGEDEQYF.

V usage is TRBV19 and J usage is TRBJ2-7; D gene uncertain. The ends were cut back, 5 bases at V and 0 bases at J, with 14 bases in the middle. Germline lookup yields CDR1 LNHDA and CDR2 SQIVND (reference sequence). The CDR3 sequence is 15 residues long. The CDR3 spells CASSASPGSSYEQYF. The CDR3, as DNA: TGTGCCAGTAGTGCTTCGCCCGGGTCCTCCTACGAGCAGTACTTC.

V and J are TRBV6-6 and TRBJ1-2, with D perhaps matching TRBD1 (5 bases). CDR3 size: 15 residues. Trimming cost V 5 bases and J 4 bases, with 17 bases left between them. The V gene's germline CDR1 is MNHNY and CDR2 SVGAGI (reference sequence). CDR3 DNA: TGTGCCAGCAGTACACCGACAGATCCGGGCTATGGCTACACCTTC. Its translation is CASSTPTDPGYGYTF.

This clone was counted once. The V gene is TRBV6-5, the J gene TRBJ2-3; 7 bases fit TRBD2. The CDR3 runs 14 residues. V lost 6 bases, J lost 2 bases, and 5 bases stayed unmatched. The germline gives CDR1 MNHEY, CDR2 SVGAGI. For the CDR3, the DNA is TGTGCCAGCAGGGGACTACTAATCACAGATACGCAGTATTTT. This translates into CASRGLLITDTQYF.

This chain connects TRBV7-3 to TRBJ2-2; unclear D gene. CDR1 and CDR2 from the germline V gene are SGHTA and FQGTGA. The CDR3 loop spans 15 amino acids. V lost 5 bases, J lost 4 bases, and 14 bases lay in between. The CDR3 DNA follows: TGTGCCAGCAGCCTAGGACCCCATCGCACCGGGGAGCTGTTTTTT. Translating gives CASSLGPHRTGELFF.

J is TRBJ1-1 and V is TRBV5-1; D is unresolved. Trimming left V 0 bases short and J 1 base short, with 10 bases between. The V gene's germline CDR1 is SGHRS and CDR2 YFSETQ. The CDR3 totals 15 residues. The CDR3 sequence is CASSLAGNQNTEAFF. In DNA form, the CDR3 reads TGCGCCAGCAGCTTGGCAGGTAACCAGAACACTGAAGCTTTCTTT.